This record concerns one T cell receptor beta chain sequence. What it recognizes is unknown. The data belong to a study of cytotoxic CD8 clonotypes in ibrutinib-treated CLL. Study context: On average, approximately 95,000 productive rearrangements and over 250,000 productive templates per sample.

Study-wide findings and caveats: While tracking circulating CD8+ T-cell counts, baseline clonality exceeded that of age-matched healthy donors. There were few public clonotypes, and on treatment they contracted or stayed stable. Clonality climbed at ibrutinib response, then dropped toward baseline at progression.

Data came from immunoSEQ multiplex PCR; TCRdb stores just in-frame clones and leaves some out. The table has over 140,000 clones, approximately 80% seen once; the top ten hold 6.5% to 8%. The sample was PBMCs, taken after 36 months of ibrutinib treatment. The TCR comes from a human donor with chronic lymphocytic leukemia.

Here the CDR3 reads CASSQSPSYF. The DNA for the CDR3 is TGCGCCAGCAGTCAATCACCTTCTTACTTC. The chain has TRBV23-1 and TRBJ2-7; D gene uncertain. TRBV23-1 is designated an ORF whose function remains uncertain. The CDR3 is 10 amino acids. Trimming pared 0 bases from V and 13 bases from J, leaving 7 bases between.